The rows below give T cell receptor beta chains drawn from one sample of a study of PD-1 blockade in classical Hodgkin lymphoma. Sequencing used immunoSEQ multiplex PCR; TCRdb keeps in-frame clones, though not all of them. The sample includes 6,000 or so clones, around three quarters of them seen just once. This specimen was peripheral blood mononuclear cells (PBMCs), taken at baseline. These receptors originate from a human donor with classical Hodgkin lymphoma. CDR3s include the opening cysteine and the closing phenylalanine or tryptophan. The order of the fields is J gene, D gene, V gene, clone size, CDR3 DNA, CDR3 protein. The D gene is left open where the match is weak. Some rows mark clone size as missing; the rest say once, few, many or name a class of expanded clone.

TRBJ2-7,TRBD1,TRBV7-9,.,TGTGCCAGCGACAGGGATAATTACGAGCAGTACTTC,CASDRDNYEQYF
TRBJ1-2,.,TRBV5-5,.,TGTGCCAGCAGCTTGACAGGCGATTATGGCTACACCTTC,CASSLTGDYGYTF
TRBJ2-7,.,TRBV11-2,.,TGTGCCAGCAGCCCCGAGCCCTACGAGCAGTACTTC,CASSPEPYEQYF
TRBJ2-1,.,TRBV5-6,.,TGTGCCAGCAGCCCCGGGTCGTTCAGGGGAGAGCAGTTCTTC,CASSPGSFRGEQFF
TRBJ1-5,TRBD1,TRBV6-1,large,TGTGCCAGCAGTGATTGGAGACAGGGTGGGCAGCCCCAGCATTTT,CASSDWRQGGQPQHF
TRBJ2-1,.,TRBV5-6,.,TGTGCCAGCAGCTTAACAGAAGAGCAGTTCTTC,CASSLTEEQFF
TRBJ1-2,.,TRBV28,.,TGTGCCAGCAGTTTGGGGACAAATAACTATGGCTACACCTTC,CASSLGTNNYGYTF
TRBJ2-2,.,TRBV27,once,TGTGCCAGCAGTTGGAGCAGGAACACCGGGGAGCTGTTTTTT,CASSWSRNTGELFF
TRBJ2-7,.,TRBV4-1,.,TGCGCCAGCAGCCGAGACCCCGGTTACGAGCAGTACTTC,CASSRDPGYEQYF
TRBJ1-2,.,TRBV7-9,.,TGTGCCAGCATGTCCCGCGAACTTGCTGGCTACACCTTC,CASMSRELAGYTF
TRBJ1-2,TRBD1,TRBV19,.,TGTGCCAGTAGTATAGTCTACAGGGGTGGCGATGGCTACACCTTC,CASSIVYRGGDGYTF
TRBJ1-2,.,TRBV5-1,few,TGCGCCAGCAGCCCTCGACAGACTAACTATGGCTACACCTTC,CASSPRQTNYGYTF
TRBJ2-7,.,TRBV7-2,.,TGTGCCAGCAGCTTCCAAGCGGCGCCCCCCTACGAGCAGTACTTC,CASSFQAAPPYEQYF
TRBJ2-2,.,TRBV7-3,.,TGTGCCAGCGGCTCCCCCTTGGGGGAGCTGTTTTTT,CASGSPLGELFF
TRBJ2-7,TRBD2,TRBV2,.,TGTGCCAGCAGGGAAAGGGGGACTAGCGGGACCTCCTACGAGCAGTACTTC,CASRERGTSGTSYEQYF
TRBJ2-1,.,TRBV5-1,.,TGCGCCAGCAAAAGGCAGGACTCTTCGAGTGAGCAGTTCTTC,CASKRQDSSSEQFF
TRBJ1-1,.,TRBV28,.,TGTGCCAGCAGCTTGGGAGGCATGCGGAACACTGAAGCTTTCTTT,CASSLGGMRNTEAFF
TRBJ2-1,.,TRBV5-6,.,TGTGCCAGCACTCCTCGCGTCAGGGTCGATGAGCAGTTCTTC,CASTPRVRVDEQFF
TRBJ2-7,.,TRBV25-1,.,TGTGCCAGCAGTTCCCAAGAGGGGGGTGACGAGCAGTACTTC,CASSSQEGGDEQYF
TRBJ2-7,TRBD2,TRBV7-4,.,TGTGCCAGCAGCTTAGCGGCTAGCGGGAGTATCAACGAGCAGTACTTC,CASSLAASGSINEQYF
TRBJ2-5,TRBD1,TRBV7-2,.,TGTGCCAGCAGCTCACGACAGGGGCCTCAAGAGACCCAGTACTTC,CASSSRQGPQETQYF
TRBJ2-5,TRBD1,TRBV9,.,TGTGCCAGCAGCGTAGAACAGGGGGAGGAGACCCAGTACTTC,CASSVEQGEETQYF
TRBJ2-3,TRBD2,TRBV7-8,.,TGTGCCAGCAGCTCCGTCCTCGCGGGAGTATTAACAGATACGCAGTATTTT,CASSSVLAGVLTDTQYF
TRBJ2-1,TRBD2,TRBV2,.,TGTGCCAGCAGTGAAATAGCGGGAGTCTGGGATGAGCAGTTCTTC,CASSEIAGVWDEQFF
TRBJ2-6,.,TRBV5-1,.,TGCGCCAGCAGTGGAGGACGGGCCTCTGGGGCCAACGTCCTGACTTTC,CASSGGRASGANVLTF
TRBJ2-5,.,TRBV5-6,once,TGTGCCAGCAGCCTTTTTGGGGGGAGGGAGACCCAGTACTTC,CASSLFGGRETQYF
TRBJ2-3,.,TRBV7-6,.,TGTGCCAGCAGCCTTTTCGGCGGCACAGATACGCAGTATTTT,CASSLFGGTDTQYF
TRBJ2-7,.,TRBV27,.,TGTGCCAGCAGTTTATTCGGAGGGCGGTCCTACGAGCAGTACTTC,CASSLFGGRSYEQYF
TRBJ1-2,.,TRBV6-5,once,TGTGCCAGCAGTCCGACAGACCTCACTAACTATGGCTACACCTTC,CASSPTDLTNYGYTF
TRBJ1-1,.,TRBV7-2,.,TGTGCCAGCAGAATAAGATGGGGTTCGACTGAAGCTTTCTTT,CASRIRWGSTEAFF
TRBJ2-1,TRBD1,TRBV25-1,.,TGTGCCAGCAGCTTAGTTTTCGGGACAGGAGGTTCCTACAATGAGCAGTTCTTC,CASSLVFGTGGSYNEQFF
TRBJ1-5,TRBD1,TRBV28,.,TGTGCCAGCAGTTCTACAGGGGGCGTGGGTCAGCCCCAGCATTTT,CASSSTGGVGQPQHF
TRBJ2-7,.,TRBV10-3,few,TGTGCCATCCGGGACTCCAACTACTACGAGCAGTACTTC,CAIRDSNYYEQYF
TRBJ1-5,TRBD1,TRBV15,.,TGTGCCACCAGCAGAGAGACAGGGGGTAGGCAGCCCCAGCATTTT,CATSRETGGRQPQHF
TRBJ2-7,TRBD1,TRBV7-2,.,TGTGCCAGCAGCTTGGGACAGGGGGCCTACGAGCAGTACTTC,CASSLGQGAYEQYF
TRBJ2-1,TRBD2,TRBV10-1,medium-sized,TGCGCCAGCAGCAGAGTAGCGGGGAAGGGTGAGCAGTTCTTC,CASSRVAGKGEQFF
TRBJ1-4,TRBD1,TRBV5-1,.,TGCGCCAGCAGCTCATCCGGGACAGGGATCGTCAATGAAAAACTGTTTTTT,CASSSSGTGIVNEKLFF
TRBJ1-2,TRBD1,TRBV19,few,TGTGCCAGTAGTATAGATAGGGGGACAGCAGCTAACTATGGCTACACCTTC,CASSIDRGTAANYGYTF
TRBJ1-2,TRBD1,TRBV7-3,.,TGTGCCAGCAGCCCAACAGGGGAGTACAATGGCTACACCTTC,CASSPTGEYNGYTF
TRBJ2-1,TRBD2,TRBV5-1,once,TGCGCCAGCGGTGCTGAAGGACTAGCGGGACCCAATGAGCAGTTCTTC,CASGAEGLAGPNEQFF
TRBJ2-5,TRBD2,TRBV7-3,.,TGTGCCAGCAGCTTAGCGGGAGGGCCGGGGGAGACCCAGTACTTC,CASSLAGGPGETQYF
TRBJ1-1,TRBD1,TRBV5-3,.,TGTGCCAGCAGCTTGGACAGGGGAACTGAAGCTTTCTTT,CASSLDRGTEAFF